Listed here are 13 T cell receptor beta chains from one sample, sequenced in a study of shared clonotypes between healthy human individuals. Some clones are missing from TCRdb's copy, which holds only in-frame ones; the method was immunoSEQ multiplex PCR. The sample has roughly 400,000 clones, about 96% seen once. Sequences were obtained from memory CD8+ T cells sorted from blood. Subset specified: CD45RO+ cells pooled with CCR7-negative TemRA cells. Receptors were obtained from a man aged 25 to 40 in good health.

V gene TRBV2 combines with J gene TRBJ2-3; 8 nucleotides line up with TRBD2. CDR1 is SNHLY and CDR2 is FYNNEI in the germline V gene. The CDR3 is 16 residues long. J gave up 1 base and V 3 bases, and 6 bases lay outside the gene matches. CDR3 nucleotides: TGTGCCAGCAGTGAGGGACCAGCGGGAGGCACAGATACGCAGTATTTT. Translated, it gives CASSEGPAGGTDTQYF.

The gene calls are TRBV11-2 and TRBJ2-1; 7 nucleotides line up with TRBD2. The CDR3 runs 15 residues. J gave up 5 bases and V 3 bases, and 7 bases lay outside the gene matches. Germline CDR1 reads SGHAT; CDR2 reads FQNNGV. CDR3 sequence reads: CASSFWTRADNEQFF. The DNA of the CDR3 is TGTGCCAGCAGCTTCTGGACTAGGGCGGACAATGAGCAGTTCTTC.

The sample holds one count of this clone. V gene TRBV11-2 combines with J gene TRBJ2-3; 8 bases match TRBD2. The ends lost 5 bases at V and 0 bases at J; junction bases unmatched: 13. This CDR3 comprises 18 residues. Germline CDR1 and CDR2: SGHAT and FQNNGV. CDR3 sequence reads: CASSPTSGPRSSTDTQYF. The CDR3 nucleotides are TGTGCCAGCAGCCCCACTAGCGGCCCTAGGAGCAGCACAGATACGCAGTATTTT.

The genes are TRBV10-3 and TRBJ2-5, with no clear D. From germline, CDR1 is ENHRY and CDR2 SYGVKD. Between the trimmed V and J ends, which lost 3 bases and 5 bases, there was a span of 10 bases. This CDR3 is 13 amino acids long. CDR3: CAISERPGETQYF. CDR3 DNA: TGTGCCATCAGTGAACGACCTGGGGAGACCCAGTACTTC.

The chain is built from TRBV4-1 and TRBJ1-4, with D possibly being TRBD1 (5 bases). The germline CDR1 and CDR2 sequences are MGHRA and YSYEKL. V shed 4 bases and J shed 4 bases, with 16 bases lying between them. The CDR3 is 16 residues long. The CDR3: CASSRSVRGYNEKLFF. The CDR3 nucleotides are TGCGCCAGCAGCCGGAGCGTGAGGGGATATAATGAAAAACTGTTTTTT.

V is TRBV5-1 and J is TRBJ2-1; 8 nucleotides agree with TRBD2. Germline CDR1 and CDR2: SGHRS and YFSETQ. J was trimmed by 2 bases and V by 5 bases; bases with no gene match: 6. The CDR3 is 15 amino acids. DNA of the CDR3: TGCGCCAGCAGTTTACCGGGACTAGCCTACAATGAGCAGTTCTTC. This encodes CASSLPGLAYNEQFF.

In nucleotides, the CDR3 is TGTGCCAGCAGTTACTCCACAAGCACCGGGGAGCTGTTTTTT. Amino acids: CASSYSTSTGELFF. The chain links TRBV6-6 to TRBJ2-2; D gene unclear. The V and J ends lost 0 bases and 4 bases respectively, with 6 bases between them. The CDR3 sequence is 14 residues long. Germline V gives CDR1 MNHNY, CDR2 SVGAGI (reference sequence).

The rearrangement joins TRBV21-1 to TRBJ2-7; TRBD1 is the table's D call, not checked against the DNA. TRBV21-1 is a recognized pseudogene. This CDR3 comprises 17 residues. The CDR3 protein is CASSNSGFRDINYEQYF. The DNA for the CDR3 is TGTGCCAGCAGCAATAGTGGGTTCCGGGACATAAACTACGAGCAGTACTTC.

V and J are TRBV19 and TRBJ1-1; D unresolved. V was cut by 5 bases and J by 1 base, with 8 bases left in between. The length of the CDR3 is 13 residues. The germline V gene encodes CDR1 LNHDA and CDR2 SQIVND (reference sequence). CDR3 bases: TGTGCCAGTAGTCTTAGACAGAACACTGAAGCTTTCTTT. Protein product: CASSLRQNTEAFF.

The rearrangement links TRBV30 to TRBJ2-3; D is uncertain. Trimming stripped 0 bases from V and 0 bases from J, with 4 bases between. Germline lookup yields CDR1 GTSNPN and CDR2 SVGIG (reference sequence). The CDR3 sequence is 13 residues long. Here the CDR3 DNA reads TGTGCCTGGAGTGTGGCCAGCACAGATACGCAGTATTTT. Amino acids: CAWSVASTDTQYF.

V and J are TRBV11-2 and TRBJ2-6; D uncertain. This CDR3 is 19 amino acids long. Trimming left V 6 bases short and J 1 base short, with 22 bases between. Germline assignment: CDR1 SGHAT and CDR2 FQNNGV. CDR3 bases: TGTGCCAGCAGACCCTTGACTGAAGGCACACTATCTGGGGCCAACGTCCTGACTTTC. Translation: CASRPLTEGTLSGANVLTF.

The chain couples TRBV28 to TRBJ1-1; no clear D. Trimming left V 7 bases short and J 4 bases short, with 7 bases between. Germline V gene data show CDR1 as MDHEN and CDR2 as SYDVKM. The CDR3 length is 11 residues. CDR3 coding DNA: TGTGCCAGCACCAAGACCACTGAAGCTTTCTTT. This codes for CASTKTTEAFF.

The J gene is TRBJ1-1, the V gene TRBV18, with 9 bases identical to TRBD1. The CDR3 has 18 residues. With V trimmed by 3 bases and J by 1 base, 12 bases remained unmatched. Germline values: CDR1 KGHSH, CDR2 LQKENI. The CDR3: CASSPSTGGVSPNTEAFF. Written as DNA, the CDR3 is TGTGCCAGCTCACCCTCTACAGGGGGCGTTTCGCCGAACACTGAAGCTTTCTTT. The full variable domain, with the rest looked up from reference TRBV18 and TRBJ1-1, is NAGVMQNPRHLVRRRGQEARLRCSPMKGHSHVYWYRQLPEEGLKFMVYLQKENIIDESGMPKERFSAEFPKEGPSILRIQQVVRGDSAAYFCASSPSTGGVSPNTEAFFGQGTRLTVV.